The 9 T cell receptor beta chains listed next were all sequenced from one sample in a study of patients and donors after allogeneic stem cell transplantation. TCRdb independently ran MiXCR on the RT-PCR reads; one entry per CDR3 protein. The sample shows approximately 200,000 distinct CDR3 sequences, more than 35% of them seen only once. The sequencing sample was made of blood, either unsorted or a sorted T cell fraction (not recorded which). These receptors were obtained from a human donor who was either an allogeneic HSCT recipient or a stem cell or donor lymphocyte infusion donor (not recorded which). It is not recorded whose cells these are; they may come from a transplant donor.

This clonotype was seen a handful of times. For the CDR3, the DNA is TGTGCCAGCAGCGTTAAGAACACCGGGGAGCTGTTTTTT. It specifies CASSVKNTGELFF. The chain uses TRBV7-9 and TRBJ2-2; D is unresolved. CDR1 SEHNR and CDR2 FQNEAQ come from the germline V gene (reference sequence). The germline V and J ends were trimmed by 5 bases and 1 base, with 5 bases remaining between them. The CDR3 loop spans 13 amino acids. Complete variable domain (other parts from reference TRBV7-9 and TRBJ2-2): DTGVSQNPRHKITKRGQNVTFRCDPISEHNRLYWYRQTLGQGPEFLTYFQNEAQLEKSRLLSDRFSAERPKGSFSTLEIQRTEQGDSAMYLCASSVKNTGELFFGEGSRLTVL.

This chain joins TRBV6-2 or TRBV6-3 and TRBJ1-2; 8 positions match TRBD1. This CDR3 region has 17 residues. Looked up from germline, CDR1 is MNHEY and CDR2 is SVGEGT. The trim removed 5 bases at V and 6 bases at J, leaving 17 bases unmatched. CDR3 region: CASSATDRAQGSDGYTF. CDR3 DNA sequence: TGTGCCAGCAGTGCCACGGACAGGGCCCAGGGATCAGATGGCTACACCTTC.

The CDR3, as DNA: TGTGCCAGCAGTGACAGGGTTACAGATACGCAGTATTTT. Translation gives CASSDRVTDTQYF. This chain connects TRBV12-3 or TRBV12-4 to TRBJ2-3, with 7 nucleotides matching TRBD1. The CDR3 sequence is 13 residues long. The V and J ends lost 5 bases and 3 bases, in that order; junction bases with no gene match: 2.

The V and J genes are TRBV2 and TRBJ1-2; no reliable D call. The CDR3 has 13 amino acids. The germline gives CDR1 SNHLY, CDR2 FYNNEI. V lost 2 bases, J lost 7 bases, and 11 bases lay in between. The CDR3 DNA follows: TGTGCCAGCAGTGAATCTGGGGTTGGTGGCTACACCTTC. It translates to CASSESGVGGYTF.

The rearrangement links TRBV7-3 to TRBJ2-3; 8 bases align to TRBD1. Germline V gene data show CDR1 as SGHTA and CDR2 as FQGTGA. The CDR3 is 19 residues long. V dropped 5 bases and J dropped 2; count of bases not matched to a gene: 18. CDR3 sequence reads: CASSQTGAMVRGATDTQYF. The DNA of the CDR3 is TGTGCCAGCAGCCAGACAGGGGCCATGGTTAGGGGGGCCACAGATACGCAGTATTTT. The variable domain in full, with the rest retrieved from reference TRBV7-3 and TRBJ2-3, is GAGVSQTPSNKVTEKGKYVELRCDPISGHTALYWYRQSLGQGPEFLIYFQGTGAADDSGLPNDRFFAVRPEGSVSTLKIQRTERGDSAVYLCASSQTGAMVRGATDTQYFGPGTRLTVL.

The chain is built from TRBV7-6 and TRBJ2-3, with D possibly TRBD1 on 6 matching bases. The CDR3 is 14 residues long. CDR1 is SGHVS and CDR2 is FNYEAQ in the germline V gene. V lost 5 bases, J lost 5 bases, and 14 bases lay in between. The CDR3 reads CASSPKIRGDTQYF. The CDR3 DNA sequence: TGTGCCAGCAGCCCTAAGATCAGGGGAGATACGCAGTATTTT.

This clonotype was seen more than once but under ten times. V is TRBV27 and J is TRBJ1-5; weak D call: TRBD1 (5 bases). In germline, CDR1 is MNHEY, CDR2 SMNVEV (reference sequence). The germline V and J ends were trimmed by 4 bases and 3 bases, with 16 bases remaining between them. The CDR3 length is 16 residues. The CDR3 reads CASSSRTGTYNQPQHF. The DNA of the CDR3 is TGTGCCAGCAGTTCACGAACCGGGACCTACAATCAGCCCCAGCATTTT.

The V and J genes are TRBV4-1 and TRBJ1-5; D is ambiguous. Germline V gives CDR1 MGHRA, CDR2 YSYEKL. Trimming stripped 0 bases from V and 3 bases from J, with 9 bases between. This CDR3 contains 15 residues. As DNA, the CDR3 is TGCGCCAGCAGCCAAGAGGGGTGGAACAATCAGCCCCAGCATTTT. It specifies CASSQEGWNNQPQHF.

This clonotype came up a few times. The genes are TRBV4-2 and TRBJ2-7; maybe TRBD1 (6 bases). V was shortened by 1 base and J by 2 bases, with 15 bases between the two germline ends. Looked up from germline, CDR1 is LGHNA and CDR2 is YNFKEQ. The CDR3 is 16 amino acids. The CDR3 DNA is TGTGCCAGCAGCCAAGGCTGGGGGCCTAGCACCTACGAGCAGTACTTC. Encoded protein: CASSQGWGPSTYEQYF.